Presented here are 6 T cell receptor beta chains from one specimen sequenced in a study of blood T cell repertoires in COVID-19. Sequencing used immunoSEQ multiplex PCR; TCRdb keeps in-frame clones, though not all of them. Of about 160,000 clones in the sample, under 90% were seen once. Sample: peripheral blood. The receptor set was obtained from a woman older than 75 with acute or convalescent COVID-19.

This clone was observed a few times. The CDR3 reads CASSEQGIAGTDTQYF. The CDR3 nucleotides are TGTGCCAGCAGCGAGCAGGGTATAGCGGGAACGGATACGCAGTATTTT. The rearrangement joins TRBV7-2 to TRBJ2-3, with TRBD2 identical over 8 bases. Trimming at V came to 5 bases and at J to 6 bases, leaving 13 bases not matched to a gene. Germline V gene sequence: CDR1 SGHTA, CDR2 FQGNSA. The CDR3 has 16 amino acids.

This clone was picked up one time. The chain couples TRBV5-1 to TRBJ2-5; D perhaps matches TRBD1 (5 bases). This CDR3 region has 13 residues. Germline V gives CDR1 SGHRS, CDR2 YFSETQ. Trimming took off 6 bases at V and 3 bases at J, with 12 bases between the two ends. The CDR3 loop reads CASTPAREETQYF. CDR3 bases: TGCGCCAGCACCCCGGCCAGGGAAGAGACCCAGTACTTC.

The chain is built from TRBV30 and TRBJ1-2; D remains ambiguous. Per germline, CDR1 GTSNPN and CDR2 SVGIG (reference sequence). The ends were cut back, 3 bases at V and 4 bases at J, with 6 bases in the middle. The length of the CDR3 is 11 residues. The CDR3 loop is CAWSPLYGYTF. CDR3 bases: TGTGCCTGGAGCCCCCTCTATGGCTACACCTTC.

The chain couples TRBV5-4 to TRBJ2-5, with 11 bases that match TRBD1. After removal of 2 bases from V and 4 bases from J, the junction contained 1 base not matched to a gene. The CDR3 loop spans 14 amino acids. Per the germline V gene, CDR1 is SGHNT and CDR2 is YYREEE (reference sequence). The CDR3 sequence is CASSFGTGGETQYF. For the CDR3, the DNA is TGTGCCAGCAGCTTCGGGACAGGGGGAGAGACCCAGTACTTC.

This rearrangement joins TRBV29-1 to TRBJ2-7, with a tentative D call TRBD1 (6 bases). Germline V gene lookup returns CDR1 SQVTM and CDR2 ANQGSEA. The CDR3 has 13 amino acids. The V end was cut by 7 bases, the J end by 4 bases, with 17 bases between. The CDR3 is CSANTGQKYEQYF. CDR3 DNA: TGCAGCGCTAATACGGGACAAAAGTACGAGCAGTACTTC.

In its sample, this clone was seen a few times. The chain joins TRBV7-9 to TRBJ1-2; no reliable D call. Trimming cost V 1 base and J 3 bases, with 9 bases left between them. Germline CDR1 SEHNR, CDR2 FQNEAQ (reference sequence). CDR3 length: 14 amino acids. The CDR3 DNA reads as TGTGCCAGCAGCTTAGGGGCCATAGACTATGGCTACACCTTC. It translates to CASSLGAIDYGYTF.